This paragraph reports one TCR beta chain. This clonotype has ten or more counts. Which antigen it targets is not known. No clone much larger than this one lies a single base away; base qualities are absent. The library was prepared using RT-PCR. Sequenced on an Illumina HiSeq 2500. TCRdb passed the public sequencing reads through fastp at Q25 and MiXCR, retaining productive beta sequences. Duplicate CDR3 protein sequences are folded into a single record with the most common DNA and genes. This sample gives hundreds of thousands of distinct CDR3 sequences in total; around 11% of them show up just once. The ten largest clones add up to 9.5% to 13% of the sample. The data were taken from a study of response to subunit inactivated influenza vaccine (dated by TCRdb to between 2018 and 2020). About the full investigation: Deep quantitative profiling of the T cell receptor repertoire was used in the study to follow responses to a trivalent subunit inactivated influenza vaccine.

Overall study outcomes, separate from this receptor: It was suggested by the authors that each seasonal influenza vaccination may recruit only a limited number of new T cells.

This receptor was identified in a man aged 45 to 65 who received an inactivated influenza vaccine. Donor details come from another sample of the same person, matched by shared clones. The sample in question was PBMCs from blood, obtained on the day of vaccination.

The CDR3 has the sequence CASRSGQGNTGYTF. The nucleotide sequence is given as TGCGCCAGCAGATCGGGACAGGGTAATACTGGCTACACCTTC. The V and J genes are TRBV5-1 and TRBJ1-2, with 9 middle bases fitting TRBD1. Looking up the germline V gene yields CDR1 SGHRS and CDR2 YFSETQ. The CDR3 goes from the cysteine to the phenylalanine over 14 residues. The only DNA kept is the CDR3, 42 bases in frame from the first base. Trimmed from V: 5 bases; trimmed from J: 7 bases; junction bases lacking a gene match: 9.